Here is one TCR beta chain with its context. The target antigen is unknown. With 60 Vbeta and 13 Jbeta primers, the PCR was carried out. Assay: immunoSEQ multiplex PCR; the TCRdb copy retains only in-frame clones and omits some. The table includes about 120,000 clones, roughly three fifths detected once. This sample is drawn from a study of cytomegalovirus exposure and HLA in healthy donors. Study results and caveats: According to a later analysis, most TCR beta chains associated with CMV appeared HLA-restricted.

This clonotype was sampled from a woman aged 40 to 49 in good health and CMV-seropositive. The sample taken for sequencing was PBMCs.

The CDR3 region is CASSLPPSGATYEQYF. CDR3 DNA: TGTGCCAGCAGCCTCCCCCCCAGCGGGGCTACCTACGAGCAGTACTTC. This sequence joins TRBV7-3 and TRBJ2-7, with 7 bases that match TRBD2. The CDR3 sequence is 16 residues long. Trimming removed 5 bases from V and 2 bases from J; junction bases left unmatched: 12. The germline V gene has CDR1 SGHTA and CDR2 FQGTGA.